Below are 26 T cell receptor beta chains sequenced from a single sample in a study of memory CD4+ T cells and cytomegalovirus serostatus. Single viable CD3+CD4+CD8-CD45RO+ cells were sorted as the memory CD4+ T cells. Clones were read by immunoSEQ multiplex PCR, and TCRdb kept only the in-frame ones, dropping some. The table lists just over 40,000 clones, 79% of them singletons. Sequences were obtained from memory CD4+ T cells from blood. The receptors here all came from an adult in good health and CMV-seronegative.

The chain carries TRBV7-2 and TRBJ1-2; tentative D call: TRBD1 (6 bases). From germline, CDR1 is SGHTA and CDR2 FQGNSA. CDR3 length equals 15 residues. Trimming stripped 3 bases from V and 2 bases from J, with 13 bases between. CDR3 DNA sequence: TGTGCCAGCAGCTTTCCCCGACAGGCAAACTATGGCTACACCTTC. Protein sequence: CASSFPRQANYGYTF.

CDR3 protein: CASSDPAGGRANSPLHF. CDR3 DNA sequence: TGTGCCAGCAGCGACCCAGCGGGGGGGAGAGCCAATTCACCCCTCCACTTT. The chain employs TRBV9 and TRBJ1-6; the D gene is possibly TRBD1 (5 bases). The CDR3 is made up of 17 amino acids. V was clipped by 3 bases and J by 7 bases, with 20 bases between them. Germline values: CDR1 SGDLS, CDR2 YYNGEE.

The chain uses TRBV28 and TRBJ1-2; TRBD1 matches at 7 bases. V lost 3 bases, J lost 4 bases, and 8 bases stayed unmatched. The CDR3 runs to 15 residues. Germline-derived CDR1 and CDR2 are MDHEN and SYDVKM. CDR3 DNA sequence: TGTGCCAGCAGTTTTCGGGACAGTGGAAGCTATGGCTACACCTTC. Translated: CASSFRDSGSYGYTF.

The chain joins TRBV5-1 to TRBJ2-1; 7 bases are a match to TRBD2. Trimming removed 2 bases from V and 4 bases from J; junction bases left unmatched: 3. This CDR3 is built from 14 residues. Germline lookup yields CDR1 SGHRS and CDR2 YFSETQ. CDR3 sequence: CASSLAGTYNEQFF. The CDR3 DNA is TGCGCCAGCAGCTTAGCGGGGACTTACAATGAGCAGTTCTTC.

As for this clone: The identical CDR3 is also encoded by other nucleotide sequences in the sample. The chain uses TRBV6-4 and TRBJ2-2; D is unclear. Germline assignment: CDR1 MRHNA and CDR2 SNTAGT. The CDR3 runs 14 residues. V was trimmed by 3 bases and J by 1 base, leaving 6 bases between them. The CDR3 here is CASSEGLNTGELFF. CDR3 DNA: TGTGCCAGCAGTGAAGGGTTGAACACCGGGGAGCTGTTTTTT.

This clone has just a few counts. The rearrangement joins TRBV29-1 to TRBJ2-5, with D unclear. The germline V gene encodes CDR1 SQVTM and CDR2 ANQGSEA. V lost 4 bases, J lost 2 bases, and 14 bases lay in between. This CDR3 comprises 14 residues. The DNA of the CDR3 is TGCAGCGTTGCGGCGGCAGATGGTCAAGAGACCCAGTACTTC. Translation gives CSVAAADGQETQYF.

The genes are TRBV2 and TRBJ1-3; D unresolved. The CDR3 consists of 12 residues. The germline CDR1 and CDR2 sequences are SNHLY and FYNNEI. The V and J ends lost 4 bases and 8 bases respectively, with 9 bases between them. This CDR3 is CASSVKGDTIYF. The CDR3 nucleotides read TGTGCCAGCAGTGTAAAGGGAGACACCATATATTTT.

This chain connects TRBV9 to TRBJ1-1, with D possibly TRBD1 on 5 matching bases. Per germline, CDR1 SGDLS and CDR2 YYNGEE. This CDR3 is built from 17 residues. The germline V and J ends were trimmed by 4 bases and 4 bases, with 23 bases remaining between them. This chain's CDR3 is CASSRISTRGRGTEAFF. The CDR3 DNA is TGTGCCAGCAGCCGAATCTCTACTAGGGGACGGGGCACTGAAGCTTTCTTT.

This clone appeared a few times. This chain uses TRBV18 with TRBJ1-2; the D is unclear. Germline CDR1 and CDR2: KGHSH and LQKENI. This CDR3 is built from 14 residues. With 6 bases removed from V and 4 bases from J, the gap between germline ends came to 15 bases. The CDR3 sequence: CASSTESSGYGYTF. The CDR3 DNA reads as TGTGCCAGCTCCACGGAGAGTTCCGGCTATGGCTACACCTTC.

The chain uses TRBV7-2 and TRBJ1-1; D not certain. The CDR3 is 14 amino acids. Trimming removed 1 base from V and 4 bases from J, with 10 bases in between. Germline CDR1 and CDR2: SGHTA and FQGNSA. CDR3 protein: CASSLEGTLTEAFF. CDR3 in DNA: TGTGCCAGCAGCTTAGAGGGTACTCTCACTGAAGCTTTCTTT. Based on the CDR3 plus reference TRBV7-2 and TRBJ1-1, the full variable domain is GAGVSQSPSNKVTEKGKDVELRCDPISGHTALYWYRQSLGQGLEFLIYFQGNSAPDKSGLPSDRFSAERTGGSVSTLTIQRTQQEDSAVYLCASSLEGTLTEAFFGQGTRLTVV.

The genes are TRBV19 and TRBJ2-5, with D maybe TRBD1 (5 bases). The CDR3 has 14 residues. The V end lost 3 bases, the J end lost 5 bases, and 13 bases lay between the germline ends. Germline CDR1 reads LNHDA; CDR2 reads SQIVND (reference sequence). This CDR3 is CASSMLQGRETQYF. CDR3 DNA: TGTGCCAGTAGTATGTTGCAGGGAAGGGAGACCCAGTACTTC.

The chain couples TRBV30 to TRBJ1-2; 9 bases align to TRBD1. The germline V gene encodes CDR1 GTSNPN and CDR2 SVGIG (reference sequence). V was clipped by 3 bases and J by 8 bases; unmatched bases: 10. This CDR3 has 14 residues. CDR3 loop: CAWRDTGGPGGYTF. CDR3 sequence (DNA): TGTGCCTGGAGGGACACAGGGGGCCCAGGGGGCTACACCTTC.

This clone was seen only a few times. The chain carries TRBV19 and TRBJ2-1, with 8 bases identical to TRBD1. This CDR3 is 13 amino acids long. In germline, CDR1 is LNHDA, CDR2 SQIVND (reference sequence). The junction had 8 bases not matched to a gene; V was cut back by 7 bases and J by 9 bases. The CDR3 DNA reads TGTGCCAGTACCCCTGACAGGGGCAGTGAGCAGTTCTTC. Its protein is CASTPDRGSEQFF.

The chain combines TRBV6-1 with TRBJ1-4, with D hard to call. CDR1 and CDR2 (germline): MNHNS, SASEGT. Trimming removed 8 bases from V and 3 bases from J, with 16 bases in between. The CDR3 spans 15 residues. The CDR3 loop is CASSRWRTPNEKLFF. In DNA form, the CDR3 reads TGTGCCAGCTCACGTTGGCGGACGCCTAATGAAAAACTGTTTTTT.

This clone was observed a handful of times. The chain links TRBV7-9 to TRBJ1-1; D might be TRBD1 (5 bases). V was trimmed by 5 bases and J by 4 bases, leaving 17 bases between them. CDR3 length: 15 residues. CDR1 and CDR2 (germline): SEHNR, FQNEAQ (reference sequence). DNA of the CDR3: TGTGCCAGCAGCCCCAGACAGAGTATGGGCACTGAAGCTTTCTTT. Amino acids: CASSPRQSMGTEAFF.

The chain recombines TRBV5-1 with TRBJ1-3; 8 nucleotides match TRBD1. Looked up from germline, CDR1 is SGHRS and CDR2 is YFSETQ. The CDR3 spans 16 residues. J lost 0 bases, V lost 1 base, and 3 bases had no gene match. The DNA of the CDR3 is TGCGCCAGCAGCTTGACAGGGGGTCCCTCTGGAAACACCATATATTTT. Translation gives CASSLTGGPSGNTIYF.

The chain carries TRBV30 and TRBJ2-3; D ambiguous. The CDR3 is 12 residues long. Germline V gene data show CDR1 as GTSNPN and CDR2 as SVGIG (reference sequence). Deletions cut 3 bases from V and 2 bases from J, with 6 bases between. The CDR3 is CAWSDNTDTQYF. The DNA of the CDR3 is TGTGCCTGGAGCGATAACACAGATACGCAGTATTTT. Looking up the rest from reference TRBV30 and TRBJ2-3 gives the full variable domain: SQTIHQWPATLVQPVGSPLSLECTVEGTSNPNLYWYRQAAGRGLQLLFYSVGIGQISSEVPQNLSASRPQDRQFILSSKKLLLSDSGFYLCAWSDNTDTQYFGPGTRLTVL.

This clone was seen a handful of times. The DNA for the CDR3 is TGCGCCAGCAGCCAAGAATCCGGATCGACAGGGGCGAACACTGAAGCTTTCTTT. It is translated as CASSQESGSTGANTEAFF. This chain uses TRBV4-3 with TRBJ1-1, with TRBD1 matching over 8 bases. V was clipped by 0 bases and J by 1 base; unmatched bases: 10. CDR1 is LGHNA, CDR2 YSLEER, per germline. The CDR3 is 18 amino acids.

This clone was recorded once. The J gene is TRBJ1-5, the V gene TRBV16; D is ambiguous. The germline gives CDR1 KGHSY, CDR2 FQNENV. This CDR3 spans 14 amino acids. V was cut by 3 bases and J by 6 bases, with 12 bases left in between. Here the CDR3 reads CASSQADRGQPQHF. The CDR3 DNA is TGTGCCAGCAGCCAGGCTGACCGGGGTCAGCCCCAGCATTTT.

The CDR3 DNA is TGTGCCAGCAGCCCAACAGGGGTCTCTGGAAACACCATATATTTT. This sequence encodes CASSPTGVSGNTIYF. The V and J genes are TRBV11-2 and TRBJ1-3; 7 bases match TRBD1. CDR3 length: 15 residues. The germline V gene has CDR1 SGHAT and CDR2 FQNNGV. Trimming took 5 bases from V and 0 from J; bases not matched to a gene: 4.

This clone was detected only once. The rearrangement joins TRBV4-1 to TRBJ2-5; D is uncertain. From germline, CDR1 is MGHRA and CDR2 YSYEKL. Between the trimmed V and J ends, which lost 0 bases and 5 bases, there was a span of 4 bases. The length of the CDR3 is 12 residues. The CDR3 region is CASSQDEETQYF. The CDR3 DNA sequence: TGCGCCAGCAGCCAAGACGAGGAGACCCAGTACTTC.

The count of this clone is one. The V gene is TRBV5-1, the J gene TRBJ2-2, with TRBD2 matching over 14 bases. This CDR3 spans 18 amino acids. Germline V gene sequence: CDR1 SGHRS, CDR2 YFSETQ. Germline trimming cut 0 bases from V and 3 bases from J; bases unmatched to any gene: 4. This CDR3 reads CASSLEGLAGAYTGELFF. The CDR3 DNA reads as TGCGCCAGCAGCTTGGAGGGACTAGCGGGGGCCTACACCGGGGAGCTGTTTTTT.

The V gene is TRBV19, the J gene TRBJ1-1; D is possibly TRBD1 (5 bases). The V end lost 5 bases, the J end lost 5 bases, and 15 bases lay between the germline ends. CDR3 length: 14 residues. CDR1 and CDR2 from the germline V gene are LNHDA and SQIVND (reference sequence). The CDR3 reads CASSPRGGETEAFF. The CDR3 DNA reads TGTGCCAGTAGTCCGCGGGGAGGGGAGACTGAAGCTTTCTTT.

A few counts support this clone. CDR3 coding DNA: TGTGCCAGCAGTGCACTAGCGGGGGGAAGTTCCTACAATGAGCAGTTCTTC. It encodes CASSALAGGSSYNEQFF. V and J are TRBV7-2 and TRBJ2-1; 12 nucleotides align to TRBD2. Germline V gene sequence: CDR1 SGHTA, CDR2 FQGNSA. The CDR3 contains 17 residues. The ends lost 6 bases at V and 1 base at J; junction bases unmatched: 7.

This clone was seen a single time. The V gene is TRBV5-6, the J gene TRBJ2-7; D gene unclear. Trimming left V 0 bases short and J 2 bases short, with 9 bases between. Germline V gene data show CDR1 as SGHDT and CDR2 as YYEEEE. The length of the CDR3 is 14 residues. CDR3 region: CASSLGLETYEQYF. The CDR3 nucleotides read TGTGCCAGCAGCTTGGGGCTGGAAACCTACGAGCAGTACTTC.

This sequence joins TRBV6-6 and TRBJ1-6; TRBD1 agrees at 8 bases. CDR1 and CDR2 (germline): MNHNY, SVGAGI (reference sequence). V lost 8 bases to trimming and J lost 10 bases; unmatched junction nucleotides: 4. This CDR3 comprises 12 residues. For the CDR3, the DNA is TGTGCCAGCGGACAGGGCGAATCACCCCTCCACTTT. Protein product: CASGQGESPLHF.